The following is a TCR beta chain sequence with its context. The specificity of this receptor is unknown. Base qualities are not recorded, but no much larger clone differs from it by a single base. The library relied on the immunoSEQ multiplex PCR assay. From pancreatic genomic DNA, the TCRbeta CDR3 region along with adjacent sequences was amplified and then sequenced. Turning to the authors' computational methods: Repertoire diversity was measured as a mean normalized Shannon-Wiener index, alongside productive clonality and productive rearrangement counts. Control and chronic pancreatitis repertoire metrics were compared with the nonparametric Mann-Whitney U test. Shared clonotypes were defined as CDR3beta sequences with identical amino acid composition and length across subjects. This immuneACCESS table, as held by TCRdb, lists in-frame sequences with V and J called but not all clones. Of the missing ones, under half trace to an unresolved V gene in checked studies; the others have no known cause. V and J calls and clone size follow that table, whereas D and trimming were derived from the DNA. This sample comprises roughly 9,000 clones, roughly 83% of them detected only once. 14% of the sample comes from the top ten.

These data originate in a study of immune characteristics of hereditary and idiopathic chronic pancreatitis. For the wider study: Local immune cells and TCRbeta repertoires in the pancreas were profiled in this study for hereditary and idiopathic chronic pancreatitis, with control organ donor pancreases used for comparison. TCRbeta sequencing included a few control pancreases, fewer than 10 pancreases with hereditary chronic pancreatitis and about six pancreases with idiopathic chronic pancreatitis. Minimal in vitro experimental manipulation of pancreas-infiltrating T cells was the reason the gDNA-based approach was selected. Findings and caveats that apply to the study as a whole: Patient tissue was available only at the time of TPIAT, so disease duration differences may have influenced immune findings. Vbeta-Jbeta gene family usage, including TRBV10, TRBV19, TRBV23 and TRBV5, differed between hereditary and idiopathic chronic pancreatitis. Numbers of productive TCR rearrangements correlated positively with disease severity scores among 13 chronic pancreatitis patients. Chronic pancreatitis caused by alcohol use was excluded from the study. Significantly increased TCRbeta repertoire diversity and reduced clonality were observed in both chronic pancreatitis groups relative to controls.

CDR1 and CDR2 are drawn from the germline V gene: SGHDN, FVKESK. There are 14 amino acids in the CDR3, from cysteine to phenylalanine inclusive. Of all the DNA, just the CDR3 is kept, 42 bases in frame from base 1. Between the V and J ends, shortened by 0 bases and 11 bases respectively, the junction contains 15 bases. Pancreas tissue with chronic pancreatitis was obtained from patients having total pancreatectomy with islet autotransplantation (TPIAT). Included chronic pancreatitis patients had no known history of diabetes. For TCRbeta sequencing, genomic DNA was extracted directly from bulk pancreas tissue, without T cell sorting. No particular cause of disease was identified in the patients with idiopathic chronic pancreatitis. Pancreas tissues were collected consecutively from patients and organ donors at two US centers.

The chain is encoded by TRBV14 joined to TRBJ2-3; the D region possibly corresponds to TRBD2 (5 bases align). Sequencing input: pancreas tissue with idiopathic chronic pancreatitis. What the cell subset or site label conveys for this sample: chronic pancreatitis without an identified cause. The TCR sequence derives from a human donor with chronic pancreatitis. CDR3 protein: CASSQDELDLRQYF. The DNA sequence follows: TGTGCCAGCAGCCAAGACGAACTAGACCTTAGGCAGTATTTT.